This T cell receptor (beta chain) was identified during a study of shared clonotypes between healthy human individuals. Whole-study results and caveats: A generally larger estimated richness was seen in naive subsets than in memory subsets.

The naive CD8 subset, CD45RO-negative cells positively selected for CCR7, excluded terminally differentiated effector memory CD45RA+ cells. Donors comprised only Caucasian adults living in Nashville, Tennessee. Each subset's genomic DNA was split evenly across several immunoSEQ plates. Assay: immunoSEQ multiplex PCR; the TCRdb copy retains only in-frame clones and omits some. The sample lists about 2.2 million clones, roughly 91% occurring once. V dropped 4 bases and J dropped 7 bases, with 14 bases sitting between them. In germline, CDR1 is SNHLY, CDR2 FYNNEI. The CDR3 extends over 14 amino acids. About this clone: Its target is unknown.

V is TRBV2 and J is TRBJ2-1, with D uncertain. Sequenced input: naive CD8+ T cells from PBMCs. This receptor was taken from a man aged 18 to 30 in good health. Some clones in this sample may be carry-over from other donors' samples. For the CDR3, the DNA is TGTGCCAGCAGTGTTGGTTTCGCATCGAATGAGCAGTTCTTC. It is translated as CASSVGFASNEQFF.